The clone carrying this T cell receptor beta chain was seen only a few times. Its target is unknown. These data come from a study of T-cell reconstitution after alpha-beta-depleted transplantation in children. Construction of the TCRbeta library involved unique molecular identifiers. TCRdb redid the calling of the PCR reads with MiXCR, one entry per CDR3 protein. The sample lists more than 500,000 distinct CDR3 sequences, over 9.5% occurring once. General study points: From surviving recipient T cells and thymic progenitors came the high day-60 TCRbeta diversity observed in some patients. Approximately two months post-transplant, alpha-beta T cells reportedly originated from several hundred expanded graft clones.

Per the germline V gene, CDR1 is SGHNT and CDR2 is YENEEA. With 5 bases clipped from V and 7 bases from J, the junction kept 8 bases outside the gene matches. CDR3 length: 13 amino acids. This chain joins TRBV11-3 and TRBJ2-7; 7 bases map to TRBD2. The starting material was PBMCs, mostly from graft donor cells, obtained 180 days after TCRalphabeta/CD19-depleted stem cell transplant. The source is a female patient aged 2-9 years who had a stem cell transplant for aplastic anemia, so the T cells may come from the graft donor. This CDR3 reads CASSPGLVGEQYF. In DNA form, the CDR3 reads TGTGCCAGCAGCCCAGGACTAGTCGGTGAGCAGTACTTC.